This TCR beta chain originates from a study of cytomegalovirus exposure and HLA in healthy donors. Study results and limitations: Some TCR beta chains (around 160 of them) were listed as cytomegalovirus-associated. Cytomegalovirus status, reportedly, was diagnosed with high specificity and sensitivity by the classifier. Rare TCR sequences predominated, though certain public TCRs were found in many donors.

As to this clone: Its specificity is unknown.

Assay: immunoSEQ multiplex PCR; the TCRdb copy retains only in-frame clones and omits some. There are over 200,000 clones in the sample; 83% occur only once, and about 6% lies in the top ten. Trimming removed 3 bases at V and 0 bases at J, with 20 bases between. Germline V gives CDR1 ENHRY, CDR2 SYGVKD. CDR3 length: 19 residues. This TCR was sampled from a woman between 18 and 29 years old in good health and CMV-seronegative. V and J are TRBV10-3 and TRBJ1-4; D is perhaps TRBD1 (5 bases). Material: PBMCs. The CDR3 reads CAISDAPGGAPSTNEKLFF. CDR3 DNA sequence: TGTGCCATCAGTGACGCCCCCGGGGGAGCTCCTTCAACTAATGAAAAACTGTTTTTT.